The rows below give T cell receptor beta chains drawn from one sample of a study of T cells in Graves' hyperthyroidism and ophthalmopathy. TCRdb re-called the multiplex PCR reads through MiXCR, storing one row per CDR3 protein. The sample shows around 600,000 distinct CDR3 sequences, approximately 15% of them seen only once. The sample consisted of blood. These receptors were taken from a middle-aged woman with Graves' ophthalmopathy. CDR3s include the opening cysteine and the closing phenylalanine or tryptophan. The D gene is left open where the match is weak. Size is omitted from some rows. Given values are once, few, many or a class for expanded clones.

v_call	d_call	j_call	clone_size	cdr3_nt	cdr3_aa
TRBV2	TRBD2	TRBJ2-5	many	TGTGCCAGCAGCCCGACTAGCGGGAGGGCGGGGGAGACCCAGTACTTC	CASSPTSGRAGETQYF
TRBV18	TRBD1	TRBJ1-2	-	TGTGCCAGCTCACCACCAACCGGACAGGGCTATGGCTACACCTTC	CASSPPTGQGYGYTF
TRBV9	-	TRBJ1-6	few	TGTGCCAGCAGCGTGGGCAGCCTTAATTCACCCCTCCACTTT	CASSVGSLNSPLHF
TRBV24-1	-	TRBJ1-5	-	TGTGCCACCAGTTTGAACGGAGTGAATCAGCCCCAGCATTTT	CATSLNGVNQPQHF
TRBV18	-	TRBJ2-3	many	TGTGCCAGCTCACCACCAGGGTTCAGCACAGATACGCAGTATTTT	CASSPPGFSTDTQYF
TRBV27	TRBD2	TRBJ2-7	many	TGTGCCAGCAGTTCCTCACTAGCGGGAGGAGCGGGGGAGCAGTACTTC	CASSSSLAGGAGEQYF
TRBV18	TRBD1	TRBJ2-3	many	TGTGCCAGCTCACCGAATTCCGGGGACAGACAAACGCAGTATTTT	CASSPNSGDRQTQYF
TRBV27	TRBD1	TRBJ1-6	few	TGTGCCAGCAGGCTGGGACAGGGACCCACACCCCTCCACTTT	CASRLGQGPTPLHF
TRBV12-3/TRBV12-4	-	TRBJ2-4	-	TGTGCCAGCAGTCTCGCGGGCATTCAGTACTTC	CASSLAGIQYF
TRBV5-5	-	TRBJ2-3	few	TGTGCCAGCAGCTTTCTCGACACAGATACGCAGTATTTT	CASSFLDTDTQYF
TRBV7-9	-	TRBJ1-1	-	TGTGCCAGCACCCTCGAAGAGCTCATGAACACTGAAGCTTTCTTT	CASTLEELMNTEAFF
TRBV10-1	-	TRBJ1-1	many	TGCGCCAGCAGTGAGTCAAGGGCAGGGGCTGAAGCTTTCTTT	CASSESRAGAEAFF
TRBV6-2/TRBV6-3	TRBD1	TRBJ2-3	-	TGTGCCAGCAGTTACCTTGGGACAGCAAGCACAGATACGCAGTATTTT	CASSYLGTASTDTQYF
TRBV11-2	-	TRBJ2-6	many	TGTGCCAGCAGCCCCGTGCGGGGCCAGTGGGCCAACGTCCTGACTTTC	CASSPVRGQWANVLTF
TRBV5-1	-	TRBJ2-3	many	TGCGCCAGCAGCTCCGGACTGTCAGATACGCAGTATTTT	CASSSGLSDTQYF
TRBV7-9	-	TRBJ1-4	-	TGTGCCAGCAGCTCTACCCCCGCAGGGGAAAAACTGTTTTTT	CASSSTPAGEKLFF
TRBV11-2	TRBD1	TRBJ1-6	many	TGTGCCAGCAGCTTAGCACAGGGGTCCTATAATTCACCCCTCCACTTT	CASSLAQGSYNSPLHF
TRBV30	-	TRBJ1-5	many	TGTGCCTGGAGTGTAGCGTCTTTGGATCAGCCCCAGCATTTT	CAWSVASLDQPQHF
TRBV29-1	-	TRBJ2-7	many	TGCAGCGTTGAACGTGACAGGCCTCCCTACGAGCAGTACTTC	CSVERDRPPYEQYF
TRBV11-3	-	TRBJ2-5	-	TGTGCCAGCAGCTCCCCAGGGGGGGCAGAGACCCAGTACTTC	CASSSPGGAETQYF
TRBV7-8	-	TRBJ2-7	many	TGTGCCAGCAGCTCAGATGCCGGCGGGCAGTACTTC	CASSSDAGGQYF
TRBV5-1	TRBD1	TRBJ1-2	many	TGCGCCAGCAGCTTGATCGGACAGGGGGACGGCTACACCTTC	CASSLIGQGDGYTF
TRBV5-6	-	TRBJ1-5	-	TGTGCCAGCAGCTCAGGGTACGGGCAGCCCCAGCATTTT	CASSSGYGQPQHF
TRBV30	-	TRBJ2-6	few	TGTGCCTGGAGTGTACGGAGATCTGGGGCCAACGTCCTGACTTTC	CAWSVRRSGANVLTF
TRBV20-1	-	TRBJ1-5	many	TGCAGTGGGGGGGACGGGGCGGATCAGCCCCAGCATTTT	CSGGDGADQPQHF
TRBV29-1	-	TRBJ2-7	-	TGCAGCGTTGCTTTTTCTACTACCTCTGAGGCCGAGCAGTACTTC	CSVAFSTTSEAEQYF
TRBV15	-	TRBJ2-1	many	TGTGCCACCAGCAGAGATGGAGAGGTATCGTCCTACAATGAGCAGTTCTTC	CATSRDGEVSSYNEQFF
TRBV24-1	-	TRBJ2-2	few	TGTGCCACCAGTGAGAGGGGACAAGGGGAGCTGTTTTTT	CATSERGQGELFF
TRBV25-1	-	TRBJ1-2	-	TGTGCCAGCAGTGAGAGATGGGGGGGCGAGAGTGGCTACACCTTC	CASSERWGGESGYTF
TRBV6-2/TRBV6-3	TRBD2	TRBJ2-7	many	TGTGCCAGCATCTCTAGCGGGAGCCCCTACGAGCAGTACTTC	CASISSGSPYEQYF
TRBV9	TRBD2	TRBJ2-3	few	TGTGCCAGCAGCGTTACCCCGGGGACTAGCGGGGAGAGCACAGATACGCAGTATTTT	CASSVTPGTSGESTDTQYF
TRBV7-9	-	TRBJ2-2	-	TGTGCCAGCAGCTCTCCGAGGGGGGCTGGGACCGGGGAGCTGTTTTTT	CASSSPRGAGTGELFF
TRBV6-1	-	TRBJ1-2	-	TGTGCCAGCAGTTACCTCGGGACCTATGGCTACACCTTC	CASSYLGTYGYTF
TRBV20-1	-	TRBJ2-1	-	TGCAGTGCTAGCCGACCGGCTAATGAGCAGTTCTTC	CSASRPANEQFF
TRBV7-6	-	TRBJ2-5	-	TGTGCCAGCAGCCGAAACTTAGCGGACAGACAAGAGACCCAGTACTTC	CASSRNLADRQETQYF
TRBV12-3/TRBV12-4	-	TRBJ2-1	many	TGTGCCAGCAGTAGGAGCCAGCGGGCTTACAATGAGCAGTTCTTC	CASSRSQRAYNEQFF
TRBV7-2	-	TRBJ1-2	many	TGTGCCAGCAGCGAAGGAATTAACTATGGCTACACCTTC	CASSEGINYGYTF
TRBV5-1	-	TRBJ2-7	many	TGTGCCAGCAGCTTAGTACAGGGCTACGAGCAGTACTTC	CASSLVQGYEQYF
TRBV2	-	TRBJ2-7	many	TGTGCCAGCAGTGTTAGCCTAGCCTACGAGCAGTACTTC	CASSVSLAYEQYF
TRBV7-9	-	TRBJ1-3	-	TGTGCCAGCAGCTTAGCCGTAGACATTTCTGGAAACACCATATATTTT	CASSLAVDISGNTIYF
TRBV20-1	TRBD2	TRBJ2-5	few	TGCAGTGCTAAGGGGACTAGCGGGTGGGAGACCCAGTACTTC	CSAKGTSGWETQYF
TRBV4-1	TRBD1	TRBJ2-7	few	TGCGCCAGCAGCCAAGACCCGGGACAGCTTGCCTACGAGCAGTACTTC	CASSQDPGQLAYEQYF
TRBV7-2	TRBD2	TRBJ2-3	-	TGTGCCAGCGGGGCGGGACCTCGGGAGGGAGATACGCAGTATTTT	CASGAGPREGDTQYF
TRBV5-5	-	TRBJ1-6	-	TGTGCCAGCAGCTTGTCTATTAATTCACCCCTCCACTTT	CASSLSINSPLHF
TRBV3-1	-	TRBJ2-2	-	TGTGCCAGCAGCTCCGACGTGGGGACCGGGGAGCTGTTTTTT	CASSSDVGTGELFF
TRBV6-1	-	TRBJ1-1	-	TGTGCCACTAGGGACACCACTGAAGCTTTCTTT	CATRDTTEAFF
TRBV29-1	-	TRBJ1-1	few	TGCAGCGTTGCTGGGCTGGGAGGGGGGAACACTGAAGCTTTCTTT	CSVAGLGGGNTEAFF
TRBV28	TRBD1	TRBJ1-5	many	TGTGCCAGCAGTCGTCAGGGGGCGCTTAGCAATCAGCCCCAGCATTTT	CASSRQGALSNQPQHF
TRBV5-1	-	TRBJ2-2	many	TGCGCCAGCAGCCCCGGATCCTACACCGGGGAGCTGTTTTTT	CASSPGSYTGELFF
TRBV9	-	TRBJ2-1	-	TGTGCCAGCATCCCTTTTGGGGGGGGGCGACTACAGTATGAGCAGTTCTTC	CASIPFGGGRLQYEQFF
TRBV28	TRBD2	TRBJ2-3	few	TGTGCCAGCAGCCCCAGCGGGGCAGGGACAGATACGCAGTATTTT	CASSPSGAGTDTQYF
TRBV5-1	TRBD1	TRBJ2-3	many	TGCGCCAGCAGCCCGGAGCAGGGGGCTAGAACAGATACGCAGTATTTT	CASSPEQGARTDTQYF
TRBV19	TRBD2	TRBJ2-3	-	TGTGCCAGTAGTATTTCGCTACTAGCGGGAGGCGTAACAGATACGCAGTATTTT	CASSISLLAGGVTDTQYF
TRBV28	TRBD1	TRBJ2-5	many	TGTGCCAGCAGCACCTCGGACAGGGGATTCCAAGAGACCCAGTACTTC	CASSTSDRGFQETQYF
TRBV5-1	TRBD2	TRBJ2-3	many	TGCGCCAGCAGCCAGGGACTAGCGGCGCGCACAGATACGCAGTATTTT	CASSQGLAARTDTQYF
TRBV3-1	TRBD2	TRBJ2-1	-	TGTGCCAGCAGCCAAGGAGCTAGCGGGGTATACAATGAGCAGTTCTTC	CASSQGASGVYNEQFF
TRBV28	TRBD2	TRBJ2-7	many	TGTGCCAGCAGAAAAGCGGGAGTGTTCTACGAGCAGTACTTC	CASRKAGVFYEQYF
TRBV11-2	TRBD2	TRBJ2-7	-	TGTGCCAGTAGTAGATTGACTAGCTCCGACGAGCAGTACTTC	CASSRLTSSDEQYF